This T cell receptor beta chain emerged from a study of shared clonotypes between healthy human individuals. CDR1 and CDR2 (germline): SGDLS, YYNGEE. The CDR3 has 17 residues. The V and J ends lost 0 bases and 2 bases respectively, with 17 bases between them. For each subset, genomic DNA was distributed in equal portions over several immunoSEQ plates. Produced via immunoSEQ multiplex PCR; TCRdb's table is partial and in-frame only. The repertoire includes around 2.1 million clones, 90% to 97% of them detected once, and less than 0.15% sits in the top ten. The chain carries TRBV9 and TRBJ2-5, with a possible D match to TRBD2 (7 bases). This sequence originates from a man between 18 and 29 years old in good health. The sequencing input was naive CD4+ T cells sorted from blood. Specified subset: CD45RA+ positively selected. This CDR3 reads CASSVGSAGGTQETQYF. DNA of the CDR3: TGTGCCAGCAGCGTAGGATCGGCCGGGGGGACACAAGAGACCCAGTACTTC.